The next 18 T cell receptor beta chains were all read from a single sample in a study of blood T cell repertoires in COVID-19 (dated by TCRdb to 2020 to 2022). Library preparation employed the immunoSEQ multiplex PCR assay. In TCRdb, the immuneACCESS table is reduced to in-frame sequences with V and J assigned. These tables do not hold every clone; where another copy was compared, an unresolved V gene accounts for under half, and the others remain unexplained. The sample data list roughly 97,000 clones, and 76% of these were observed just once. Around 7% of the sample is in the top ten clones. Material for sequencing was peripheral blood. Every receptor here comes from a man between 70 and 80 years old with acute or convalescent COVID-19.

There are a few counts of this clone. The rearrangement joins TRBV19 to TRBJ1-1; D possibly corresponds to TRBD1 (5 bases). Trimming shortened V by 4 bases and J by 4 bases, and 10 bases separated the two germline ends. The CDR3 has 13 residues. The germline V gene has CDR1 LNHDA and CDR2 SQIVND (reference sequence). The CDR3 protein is CASSNDRSTEAFF. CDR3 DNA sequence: TGTGCCAGTAGTAATGACAGAAGCACTGAAGCTTTCTTT.

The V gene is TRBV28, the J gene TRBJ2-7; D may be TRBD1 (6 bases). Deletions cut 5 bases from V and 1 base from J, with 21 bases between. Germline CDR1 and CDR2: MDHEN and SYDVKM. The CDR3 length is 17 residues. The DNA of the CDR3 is TGTGCCAGCAGTCTGATCGGGGTACAGGGCGCTTCCTACGAGCAGTACTTC. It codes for CASSLIGVQGASYEQYF.

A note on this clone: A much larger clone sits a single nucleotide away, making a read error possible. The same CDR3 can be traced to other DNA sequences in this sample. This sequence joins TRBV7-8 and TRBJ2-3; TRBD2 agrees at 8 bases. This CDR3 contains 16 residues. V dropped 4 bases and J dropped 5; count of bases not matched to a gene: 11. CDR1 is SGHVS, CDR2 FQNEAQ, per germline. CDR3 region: CASSWNGGARIDTQYF. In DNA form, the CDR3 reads TGTGCCAGCAGCTGGAACGGGGGGGCCCGTATAGATACGCAGTATTTT.

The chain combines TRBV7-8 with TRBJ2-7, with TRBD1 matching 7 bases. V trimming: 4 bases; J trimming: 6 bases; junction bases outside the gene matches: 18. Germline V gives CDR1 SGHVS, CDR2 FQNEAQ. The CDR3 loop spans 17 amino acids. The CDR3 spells CASSSPRTGRTVPEQYF. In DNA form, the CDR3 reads TGTGCCAGCAGCTCCCCCCGGACAGGCCGTACCGTCCCCGAGCAGTACTTC.

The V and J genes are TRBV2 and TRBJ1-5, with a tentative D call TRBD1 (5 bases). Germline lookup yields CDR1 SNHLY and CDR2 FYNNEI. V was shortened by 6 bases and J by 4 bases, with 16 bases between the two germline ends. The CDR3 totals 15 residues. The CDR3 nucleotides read TGTGCCAGCAGGGCTTCGGGGGAAACGAATCAGCCCCAGCATTTT. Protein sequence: CASRASGETNQPQHF.

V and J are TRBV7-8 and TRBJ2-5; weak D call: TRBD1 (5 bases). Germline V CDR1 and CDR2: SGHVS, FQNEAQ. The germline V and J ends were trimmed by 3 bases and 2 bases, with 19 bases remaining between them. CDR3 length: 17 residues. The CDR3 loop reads CASSLASLRQRQETQYF. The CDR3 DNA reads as TGTGCCAGCAGCTTGGCAAGTTTGCGACAGAGACAAGAGACCCAGTACTTC.

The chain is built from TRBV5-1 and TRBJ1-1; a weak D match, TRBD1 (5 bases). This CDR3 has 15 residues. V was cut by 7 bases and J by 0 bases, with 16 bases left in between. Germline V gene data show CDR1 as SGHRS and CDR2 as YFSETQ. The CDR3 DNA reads TGCGCCAGCTCTCTTGGGGCGACCTTGAACACTGAAGCTTTCTTT. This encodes CASSLGATLNTEAFF.

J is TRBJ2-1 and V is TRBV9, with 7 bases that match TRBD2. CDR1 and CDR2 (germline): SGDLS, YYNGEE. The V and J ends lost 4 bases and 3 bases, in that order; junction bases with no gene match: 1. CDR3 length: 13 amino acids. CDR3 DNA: TGTGCCAGCAGCCGGACTAGCTACAATGAGCAGTTCTTC. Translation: CASSRTSYNEQFF.

CDR3 bases: TGTGCCAGCAGTGAAGGACAGAGCAATCAGCCCCAGCATTTT. Encoded protein: CASSEGQSNQPQHF. The chain uses TRBV2 and TRBJ1-5; D is perhaps TRBD1 (5 bases). The CDR3 length is 14 residues. Trimming stripped 1 base from V and 1 base from J, with 5 bases between. CDR1 is SNHLY and CDR2 is FYNNEI in the germline V gene.

CDR3 protein: CATSVASTDTQYF. In DNA form, the CDR3 reads TGTGCCACCAGTGTAGCTAGCACAGATACGCAGTATTTT. This rearrangement joins TRBV24-1 to TRBJ2-3; the D is unclear. The CDR3 loop spans 13 amino acids. Germline V gene lookup returns CDR1 KGHDR and CDR2 SFDVKD. The V end lost 5 bases, the J end lost 0 bases, and 5 bases lay between the germline ends.

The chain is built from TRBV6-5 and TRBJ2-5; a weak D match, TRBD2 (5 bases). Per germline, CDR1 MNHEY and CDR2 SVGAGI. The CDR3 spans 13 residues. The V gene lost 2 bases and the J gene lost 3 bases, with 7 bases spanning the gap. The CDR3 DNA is TGTGCCAGCAGTTACCGGGGTGAAGAGACCCAGTACTTC. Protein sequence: CASSYRGEETQYF.

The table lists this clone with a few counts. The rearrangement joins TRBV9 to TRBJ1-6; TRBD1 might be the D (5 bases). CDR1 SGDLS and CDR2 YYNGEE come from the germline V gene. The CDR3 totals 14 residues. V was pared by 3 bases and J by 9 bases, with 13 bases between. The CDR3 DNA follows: TGTGCCAGCAGCGCGGCGCAGGGAGGTTCACCCCTCCACTTT. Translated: CASSAAQGGSPLHF. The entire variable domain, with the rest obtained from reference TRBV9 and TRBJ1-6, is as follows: DSGVTQTPKHLITATGQRVTLRCSPRSGDLSVYWYQQSLDQGLQFLIQYYNGEERAKGNILERFSAQQFPDLHSELNLSSLELGDSALYFCASSAAQGGSPLHFGNGTRLTVT.

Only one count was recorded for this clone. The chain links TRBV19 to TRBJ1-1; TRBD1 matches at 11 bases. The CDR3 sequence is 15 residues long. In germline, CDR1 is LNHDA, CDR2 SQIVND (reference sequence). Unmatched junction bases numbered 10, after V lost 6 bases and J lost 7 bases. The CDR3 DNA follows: TGTGCCAGTAGACTTAACCGGGACAGGGGGAATGAAGCTTTCTTT. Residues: CASRLNRDRGNEAFF.

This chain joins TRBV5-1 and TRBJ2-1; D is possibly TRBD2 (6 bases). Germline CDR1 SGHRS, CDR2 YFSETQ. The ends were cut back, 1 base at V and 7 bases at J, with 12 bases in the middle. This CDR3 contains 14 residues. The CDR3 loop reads CASSLSAGSNEQFF. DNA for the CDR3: TGCGCCAGCAGCTTGTCCGCGGGATCGAATGAGCAGTTCTTC.

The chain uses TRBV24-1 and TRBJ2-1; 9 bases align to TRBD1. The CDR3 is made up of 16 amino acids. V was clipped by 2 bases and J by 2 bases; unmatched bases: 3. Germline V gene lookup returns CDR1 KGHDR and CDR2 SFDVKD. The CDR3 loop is CATSDWTGEAYNEQFF. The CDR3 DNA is TGTGCCACCAGTGATTGGACAGGGGAAGCCTACAATGAGCAGTTCTTC.

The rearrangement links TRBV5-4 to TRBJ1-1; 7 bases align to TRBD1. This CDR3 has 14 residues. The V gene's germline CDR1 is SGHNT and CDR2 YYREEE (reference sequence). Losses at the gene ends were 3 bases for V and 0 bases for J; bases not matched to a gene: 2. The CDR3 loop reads CASSSGQMNTEAFF. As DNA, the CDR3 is TGTGCCAGCAGCTCGGGACAGATGAACACTGAAGCTTTCTTT.

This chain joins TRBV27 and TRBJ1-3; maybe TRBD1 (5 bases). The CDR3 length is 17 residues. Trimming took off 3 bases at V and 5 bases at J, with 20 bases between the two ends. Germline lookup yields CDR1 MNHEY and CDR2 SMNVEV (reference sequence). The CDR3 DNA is TGTGCCAGCAGTTTGGCTTTTCAGGGAGGGAGAAGAAACACCATATATTTT. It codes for CASSLAFQGGRRNTIYF.

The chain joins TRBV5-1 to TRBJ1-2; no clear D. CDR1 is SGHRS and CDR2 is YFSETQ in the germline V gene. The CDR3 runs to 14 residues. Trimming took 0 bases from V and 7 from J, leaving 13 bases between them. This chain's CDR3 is CASSLEAGRGGYTF. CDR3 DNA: TGCGCCAGCAGCTTGGAGGCCGGTCGGGGTGGCTACACCTTC. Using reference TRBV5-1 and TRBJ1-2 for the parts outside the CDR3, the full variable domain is KAGVTQTPRYLIKTRGQQVTLSCSPISGHRSVSWYQQTPGQGLQFLFEYFSETQRNKGNFPGRFSGRQFSNSRSEMNVSTLELGDSALYLCASSLEAGRGGYTFGSGTRLTVV.